This T cell receptor beta chain was retrieved from a study of cytomegalovirus exposure and HLA in healthy donors. The overall study: In an early release, HLA-typed donors contributed tens of millions of unique TCR sequences. Findings and caveats of the study: For TCR beta chains, V- and J-gene trimming was later linked to a missense DCLRE1C variant.

A multiplex PCR was run with 60 Vbeta primers and 13 Jbeta primers. Study processing details: In a later analysis, about 9.9 million of 83 million or so unique beta chains occurred in at least two donors. The assay was immunoSEQ multiplex PCR, and TCRdb's table has in-frame clones only and misses some. That table furnishes V, J and clone size, whereas the DNA furnished D and trimming. The top ten clones hold 4.9% of a sample with about 170,000 clones, around 81% of them seen once. The V segment lost 4 bases and the J segment 4 bases; nucleotides outside the gene matches: 8. Germline CDR1 and CDR2: SGHRS and YFSETQ. The CDR3 runs to 16 residues. This clone was seen more than once but under ten times. As yet, its antigen is unknown.

The sequenced sample consisted of PBMCs. The chain carries TRBV5-1 and TRBJ2-1, with TRBD2 matching 10 bases. The sequence derives from a woman in her late teens or twenties in good health and CMV-seropositive. The CDR3 sequence: CASSQGRAGGYNEQFF. In DNA, the CDR3 is TGCGCCAGCAGCCAGGGTCGAGCGGGGGGGTACAATGAGCAGTTCTTC.